The T cell receptor beta chain described here comes from a study of OX40 agonist ivuxolimab in advanced cancers. Sampled blood was obtained at baseline, cycle 4 day 1, and cycle 7 day 1. Looked up from germline, CDR1 is MNHEY and CDR2 is SMNVEV (reference sequence). Unmatched junction bases numbered 4, after V lost 6 bases and J lost 4 bases. The CDR3 totals 13 residues. Method: immunoSEQ multiplex PCR; TCRdb's copy keeps in-frame clones and lacks some. This sample carries about 82,000 clones, 91% of them seen once, and the ten largest clones take about 2.3%. The genes are TRBV27 and TRBJ2-5; 8 nucleotides align to TRBD2. The material was CD4+ or CD8+ T cells sorted from blood, obtained in a trial of the OX40 agonist ivuxolimab. This clonotype was sampled from an adult with an advanced solid tumor such as melanoma, head and neck, liver or kidney cancer. CDR3 residues: CASSPLAVETQYF. CDR3 DNA: TGTGCCAGCAGCCCACTAGCGGTAGAGACCCAGTACTTC.